These T cell receptor beta chains were read from a single sample in a study of T cell responses to AZD1222 COVID-19 vaccine. The method was immunoSEQ multiplex PCR; TCRdb's version includes in-frame clones alone and lacks a portion of them. Of around 99,000 clones listed, 89% are singletons. Sequencing was performed on peripheral blood, taken on day 0 of AZD1222 vaccination. The receptors shown here come from an adult in good health. The CDR3 runs from the conserved cysteine through the conserved F or W. The order of the fields is CDR3 protein, CDR3 DNA, D gene, J gene, V gene, clone size. The D gene is left open where the match is weak. A row's size may be missing; if present it is once, few, many or a size class.

CDR3: CASSQDSLFPPNEQFF; DNA: TGCGCCAGCAGCCAAGATTCCCTTTTTCCGCCCAATGAGCAGTTCTTC; D: -; J: TRBJ2-1; V: TRBV4-1; size: once
CDR3: CASHEGGAGTENTGELFF; DNA: TGTGCCAGCCACGAGGGGGGCGCGGGGACTGAGAACACCGGGGAGCTGTTTTTT; D: -; J: TRBJ2-2; V: TRBV28; size: once
CDR3: CASSVATTDTQYF; DNA: TGTGCCAGCAGCGTAGCCACCACAGATACGCAGTATTTT; D: -; J: TRBJ2-3; V: TRBV9; size: -
CDR3: CASRRLMGGSYEQYF; DNA: TGTGCCAGCAGGCGACTGATGGGCGGGAGCTACGAGCAGTACTTC; D: TRBD2; J: TRBJ2-7; V: TRBV7-2; size: -
CDR3: CASSRREYNEQFF; DNA: TGTGCCAGTAGTAGGCGGGAGTACAATGAGCAGTTCTTC; D: TRBD2; J: TRBJ2-1; V: TRBV19; size: -
CDR3: CASSPQGDYSPLHF; DNA: TGCGCCAGCAGCCCCCAGGGGGACTACTCACCCCTCCACTTT; D: TRBD1; J: TRBJ1-6; V: TRBV5-1; size: -
CDR3: CASSLGQGAQSGNTIYF; DNA: TGTGCCAGCAGCTTAGGACAGGGGGCACAATCAGGAAACACCATATATTTT; D: TRBD1; J: TRBJ1-3; V: TRBV5-4; size: once
CDR3: CASSLNTGTGSEQYF; DNA: TGTGCCAGCAGCTTAAACACCGGGACAGGAAGCGAGCAGTACTTC; D: TRBD1; J: TRBJ2-7; V: TRBV11-3; size: -
CDR3: CASSPTGVGAGGYTF; DNA: TGTGCCAGCTCACCGACTGGAGTGGGGGCAGGGGGCTACACCTTC; D: -; J: TRBJ1-2; V: TRBV18; size: -
CDR3: CASPLAGGGNEQFF; DNA: TGTGCCAGTCCCCTAGCGGGAGGTGGCAATGAGCAGTTCTTC; D: -; J: TRBJ2-1; V: TRBV21-1; size: -
CDR3: CSVWTGSSGNTIYF; DNA: TGCAGCGTCTGGACGGGGAGCTCTGGAAACACCATATATTTT; D: -; J: TRBJ1-3; V: TRBV29-1; size: -
CDR3: CASSQRTSYYGYTF; DNA: TGCGCCAGCAGTCAGAGGACTAGTTACTATGGCTACACCTTC; D: -; J: TRBJ1-2; V: TRBV23-1; size: -
CDR3: CASSLQGGGETQYF; DNA: TGTGCCAGCAGTTTACAGGGAGGGGGAGAGACCCAGTACTTC; D: -; J: TRBJ2-5; V: TRBV28; size: -
CDR3: CASSYGGQLNTEAFF; DNA: TGTGCCAGCAGTTACGGGGGACAGTTGAACACTGAAGCTTTCTTT; D: TRBD1; J: TRBJ1-1; V: TRBV6-5; size: -
CDR3: CASSLVAGDGEQFF; DNA: TGTGCCAGCAGCTTAGTAGCGGGAGACGGTGAGCAGTTCTTC; D: TRBD2; J: TRBJ2-1; V: TRBV7-8; size: -
CDR3: CAWEKWGNGYTF; DNA: TGTGCCTGGGAGAAGTGGGGGAATGGCTACACCTTC; D: -; J: TRBJ1-2; V: TRBV30; size: -